Sequencing of this T cell receptor beta chain was carried out in a study of spatial heterogeneity in lung cancer. Study details: The donors comprised approximately 72 untreated early-stage non-small cell lung cancer patients. Alpha-chain sequences were detected in numbers that were consistently lower than beta-chain sequences. PBMC samples from follow-up, when available, were sequenced at a median of roughly two years post-resection. Findings of the study overall: Detection of ubiquitous tumor TCRs in blood was higher at resection than follow-up.

Indicated time point: blood at routine non-recurrence follow-up after resection. In each case, whole RNA from tumor, nontumor lung or frozen PBMC was sequenced unsorted. TCRdb called the 5' RACE reads again in MiXCR, with one record for every CDR3 protein. Of roughly 120,000 distinct CDR3 sequences in the sample, 10% to 15% were seen once. Germline lookup yields CDR1 SGHTA and CDR2 FQGNSA. J was trimmed by 4 bases and V by 5 bases; bases with no gene match: 3. The CDR3 is made up of 15 amino acids. This clonotype showed up just a few times. Its antigen is currently unknown. This clonotype originated in a male donor with early-stage non-small cell lung cancer. Sample: PBMCs, taken at follow-up. V gene TRBV7-2 combines with J gene TRBJ2-3; 13 bases map to TRBD2. The CDR3 nucleotides are TGTGCCAGCAGCCAACTAGCGGGGGGGCCAGATACGCAGTATTTT. This gives the protein CASSQLAGGPDTQYF.